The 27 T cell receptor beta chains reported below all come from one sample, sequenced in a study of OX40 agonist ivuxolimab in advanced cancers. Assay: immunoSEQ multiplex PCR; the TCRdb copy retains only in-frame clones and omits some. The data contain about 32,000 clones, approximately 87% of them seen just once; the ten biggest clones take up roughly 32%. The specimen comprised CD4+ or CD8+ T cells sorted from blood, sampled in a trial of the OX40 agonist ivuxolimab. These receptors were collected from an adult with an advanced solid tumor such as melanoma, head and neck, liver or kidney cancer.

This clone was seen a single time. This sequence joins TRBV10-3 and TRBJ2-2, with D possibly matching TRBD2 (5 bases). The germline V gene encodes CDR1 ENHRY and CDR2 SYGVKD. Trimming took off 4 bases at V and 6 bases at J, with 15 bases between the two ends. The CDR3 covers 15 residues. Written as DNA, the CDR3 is TGTGCCATCAGTGGTGGCGAGACGGAGGCCGGGGAGCTGTTTTTT. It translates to CAISGGETEAGELFF.

CDR3 protein: CASSLGVGSYEQYF. DNA for the CDR3: TGTGCCAGCAGCTTAGGGGTCGGTTCCTACGAGCAGTACTTC. The chain joins TRBV11-2 to TRBJ2-7; the D is unclear. CDR1 and CDR2 (germline): SGHAT, FQNNGV. V was pared by 1 base and J by 1 base, with 8 bases between. This CDR3 contains 14 residues.

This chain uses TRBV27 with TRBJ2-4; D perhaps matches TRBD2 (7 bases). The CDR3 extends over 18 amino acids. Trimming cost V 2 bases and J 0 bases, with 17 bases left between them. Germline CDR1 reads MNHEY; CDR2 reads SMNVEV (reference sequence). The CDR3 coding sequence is TGTGCCAGCAGTTTAGGGGGGGGCAGCTCTATAGCCAAAAACATTCAGTACTTC. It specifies CASSLGGGSSIAKNIQYF.

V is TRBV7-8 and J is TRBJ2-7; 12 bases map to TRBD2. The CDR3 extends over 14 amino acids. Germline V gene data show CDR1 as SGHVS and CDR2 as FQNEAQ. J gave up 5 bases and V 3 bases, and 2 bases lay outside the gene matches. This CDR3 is CASSFWTSGDEQYF. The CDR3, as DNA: TGTGCCAGCAGCTTTTGGACTAGCGGGGACGAGCAGTACTTC.

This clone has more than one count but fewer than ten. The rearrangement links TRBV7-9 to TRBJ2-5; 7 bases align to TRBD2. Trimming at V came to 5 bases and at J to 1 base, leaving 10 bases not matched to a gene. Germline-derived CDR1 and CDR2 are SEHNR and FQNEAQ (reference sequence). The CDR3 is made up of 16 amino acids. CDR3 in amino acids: CASSLAGGRAQETQYF. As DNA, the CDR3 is TGTGCCAGCAGCCTGGCCGGCGGGAGAGCCCAAGAGACCCAGTACTTC.

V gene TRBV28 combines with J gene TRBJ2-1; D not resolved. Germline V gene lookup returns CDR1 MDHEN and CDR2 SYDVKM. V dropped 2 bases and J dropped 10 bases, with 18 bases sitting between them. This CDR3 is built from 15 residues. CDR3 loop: CASSLDPPHFPEQFF. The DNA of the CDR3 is TGTGCCAGCAGTTTAGACCCTCCACACTTCCCAGAGCAGTTCTTC.

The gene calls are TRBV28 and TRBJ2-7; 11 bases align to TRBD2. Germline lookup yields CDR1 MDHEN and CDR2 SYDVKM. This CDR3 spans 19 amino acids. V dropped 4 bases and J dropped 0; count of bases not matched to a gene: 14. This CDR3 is CASSSRLAGPLLSSYEQYF. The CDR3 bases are TGTGCCAGCAGTTCGCGACTAGCGGGGCCCCTCCTCAGCTCCTACGAGCAGTACTTC.

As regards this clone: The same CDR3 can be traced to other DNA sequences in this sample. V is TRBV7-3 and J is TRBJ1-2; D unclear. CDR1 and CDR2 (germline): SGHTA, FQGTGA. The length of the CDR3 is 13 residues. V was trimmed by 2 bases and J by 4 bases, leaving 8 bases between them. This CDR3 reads CASSLDTGYGYTF. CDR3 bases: TGTGCCAGCAGCTTAGACACTGGCTATGGCTACACCTTC.

CDR3 region: CAISGEGGLETQYF. The CDR3 DNA reads TGTGCCATCAGTGGAGAAGGGGGCCTCGAGACCCAGTACTTC. This chain uses TRBV10-3 with TRBJ2-5; 7 bases fit TRBD1. Germline-derived CDR1 and CDR2 are ENHRY and SYGVKD. There are 14 residues in the CDR3. The J segment lost 5 bases and the V segment lost 4 bases, leaving 7 bases of the junction unmatched.

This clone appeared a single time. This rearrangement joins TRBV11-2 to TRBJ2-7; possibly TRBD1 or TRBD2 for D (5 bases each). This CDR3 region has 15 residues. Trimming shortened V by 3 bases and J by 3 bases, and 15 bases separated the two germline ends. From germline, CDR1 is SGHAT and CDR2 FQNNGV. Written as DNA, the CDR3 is TGTGCCAGCAGCTTTTTTCGGGGCAGTATCTACGAGCAGTACTTC. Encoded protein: CASSFFRGSIYEQYF.

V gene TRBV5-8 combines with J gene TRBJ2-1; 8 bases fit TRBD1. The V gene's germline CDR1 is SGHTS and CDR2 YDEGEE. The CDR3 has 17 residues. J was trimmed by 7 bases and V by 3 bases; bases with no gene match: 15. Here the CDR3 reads CASSSPGRTGWVNEQFF. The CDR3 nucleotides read TGTGCCAGCAGCTCCCCGGGCAGGACAGGGTGGGTTAATGAGCAGTTCTTC.

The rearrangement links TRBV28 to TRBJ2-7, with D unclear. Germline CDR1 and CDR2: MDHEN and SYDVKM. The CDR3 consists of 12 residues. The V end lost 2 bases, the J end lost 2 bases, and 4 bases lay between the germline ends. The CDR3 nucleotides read TGTGCCAGCAGTTTAGCCGCCTACGAGCAGTACTTC. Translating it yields CASSLAAYEQYF.

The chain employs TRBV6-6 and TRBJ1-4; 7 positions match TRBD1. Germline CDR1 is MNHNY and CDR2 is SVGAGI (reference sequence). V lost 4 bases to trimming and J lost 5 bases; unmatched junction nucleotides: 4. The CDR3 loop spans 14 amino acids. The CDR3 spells CASSSGQKNEKLFF. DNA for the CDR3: TGTGCCAGCAGTTCGGGACAGAAGAATGAAAAACTGTTTTTT.

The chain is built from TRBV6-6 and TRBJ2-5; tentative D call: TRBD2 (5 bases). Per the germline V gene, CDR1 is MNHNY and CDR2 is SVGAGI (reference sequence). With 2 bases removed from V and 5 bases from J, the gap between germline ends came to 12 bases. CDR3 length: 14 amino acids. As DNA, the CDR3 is TGTGCCAGCAGTTACCGAGGGCTCGGGGAGACCCAGTACTTC. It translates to CASSYRGLGETQYF.

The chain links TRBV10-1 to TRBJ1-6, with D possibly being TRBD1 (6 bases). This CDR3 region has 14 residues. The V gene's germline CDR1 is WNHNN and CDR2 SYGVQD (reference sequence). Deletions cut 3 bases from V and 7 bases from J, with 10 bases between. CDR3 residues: CASSEQGWNSPLHF. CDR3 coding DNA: TGCGCCAGCAGTGAACAGGGTTGGAATTCACCCCTCCACTTT.

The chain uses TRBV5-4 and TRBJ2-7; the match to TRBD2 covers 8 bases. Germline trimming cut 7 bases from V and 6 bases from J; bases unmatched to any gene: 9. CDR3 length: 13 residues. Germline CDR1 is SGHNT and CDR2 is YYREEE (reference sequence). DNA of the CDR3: TGTGCCAGCGTCGGGACTAGTTCGTCCGAGCAGTACTTC. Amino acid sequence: CASVGTSSSEQYF.

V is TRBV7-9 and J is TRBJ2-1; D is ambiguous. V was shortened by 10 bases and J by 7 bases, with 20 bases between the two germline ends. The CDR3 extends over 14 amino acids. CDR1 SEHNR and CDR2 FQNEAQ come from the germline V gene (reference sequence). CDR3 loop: CATPPLSGLNEQFF. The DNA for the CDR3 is TGTGCCACCCCACCGCTTTCTGGGTTAAATGAGCAGTTCTTC.

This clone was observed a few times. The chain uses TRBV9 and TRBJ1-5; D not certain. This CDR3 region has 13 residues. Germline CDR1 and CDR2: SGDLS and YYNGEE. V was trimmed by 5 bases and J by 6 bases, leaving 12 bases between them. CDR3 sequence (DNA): TGTGCCAGCAGTAGCGGAGATAGTCAGCCCCAGCATTTT. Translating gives CASSSGDSQPQHF.

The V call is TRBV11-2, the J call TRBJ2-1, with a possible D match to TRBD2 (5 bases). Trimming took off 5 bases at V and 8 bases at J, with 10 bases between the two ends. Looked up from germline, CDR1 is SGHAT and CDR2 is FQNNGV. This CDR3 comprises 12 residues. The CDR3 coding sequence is TGTGCCAGCAGCCACAGCGGACATGAGCAGTTCTTC. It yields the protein CASSHSGHEQFF.

Here the CDR3 DNA reads TGTGCCAGCAGCTCGCTGGGGGTCGAGACCCAGTACTTC. It specifies CASSSLGVETQYF. This chain joins TRBV7-8 and TRBJ2-5; D assignment may be TRBD1 or TRBD2 (5 bases each). Germline lookup yields CDR1 SGHVS and CDR2 FQNEAQ. CDR3 size: 13 residues. Trimming cost V 4 bases and J 5 bases, with 11 bases left between them.

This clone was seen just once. CDR3 sequence (DNA): TGTGCCAGCAGCTTCTCCGGGACAGGGCCTTCACCCCTCCACTTT. It yields the protein CASSFSGTGPSPLHF. The V gene is TRBV5-5, the J gene TRBJ1-6, with 9 bases aligning to TRBD1. With 2 bases clipped from V and 9 bases from J, the junction kept 6 bases outside the gene matches. Germline CDR1 reads SGHKS; CDR2 reads YYEKEE (reference sequence). The CDR3 is 15 amino acids.

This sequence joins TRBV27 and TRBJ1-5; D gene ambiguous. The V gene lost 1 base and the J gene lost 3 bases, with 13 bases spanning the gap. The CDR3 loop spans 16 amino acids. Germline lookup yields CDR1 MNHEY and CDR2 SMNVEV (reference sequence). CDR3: CASSLFGQFINQPQHF. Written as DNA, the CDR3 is TGTGCCAGCAGTTTATTCGGGCAGTTTATCAATCAGCCCCAGCATTTT.

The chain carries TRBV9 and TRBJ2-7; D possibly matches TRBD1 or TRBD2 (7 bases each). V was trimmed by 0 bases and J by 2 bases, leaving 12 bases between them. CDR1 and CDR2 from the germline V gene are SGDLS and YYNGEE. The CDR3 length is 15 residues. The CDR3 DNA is TGTGCCAGCAGCGTAGCGTCAGGGGGGGCCTACGAGCAGTACTTC. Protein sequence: CASSVASGGAYEQYF.

The CDR3 loop is CASSYGGRTEAFF. CDR3 in DNA: TGTGCCAGCAGTTATGGGGGGCGAACTGAAGCTTTCTTT. The chain couples TRBV27 to TRBJ1-1; a weak D match, TRBD1 (6 bases). This CDR3 comprises 13 residues. V lost 4 bases and J lost 5, with 11 bases in between. Germline values: CDR1 MNHEY, CDR2 SMNVEV (reference sequence).

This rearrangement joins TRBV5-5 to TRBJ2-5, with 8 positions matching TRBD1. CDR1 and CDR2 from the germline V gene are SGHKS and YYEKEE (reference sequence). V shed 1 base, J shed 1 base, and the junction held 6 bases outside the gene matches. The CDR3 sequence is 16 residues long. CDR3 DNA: TGTGCCAGCAGCTTGTTCTGGACAGGGTCCCAAGAGACCCAGTACTTC. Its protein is CASSLFWTGSQETQYF.

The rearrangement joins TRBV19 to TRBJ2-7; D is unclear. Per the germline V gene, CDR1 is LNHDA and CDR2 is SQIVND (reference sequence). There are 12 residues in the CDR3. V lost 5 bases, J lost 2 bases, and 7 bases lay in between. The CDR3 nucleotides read TGTGCCAGTAGTCCCGGACCCTACGAGCAGTACTTC. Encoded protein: CASSPGPYEQYF.

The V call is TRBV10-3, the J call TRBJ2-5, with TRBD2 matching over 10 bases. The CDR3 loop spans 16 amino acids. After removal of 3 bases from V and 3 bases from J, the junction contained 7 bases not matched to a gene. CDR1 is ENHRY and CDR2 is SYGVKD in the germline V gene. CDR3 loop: CAISDPTSGSKETQYF. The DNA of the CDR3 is TGTGCCATCAGTGACCCGACTAGCGGGTCTAAAGAGACCCAGTACTTC.